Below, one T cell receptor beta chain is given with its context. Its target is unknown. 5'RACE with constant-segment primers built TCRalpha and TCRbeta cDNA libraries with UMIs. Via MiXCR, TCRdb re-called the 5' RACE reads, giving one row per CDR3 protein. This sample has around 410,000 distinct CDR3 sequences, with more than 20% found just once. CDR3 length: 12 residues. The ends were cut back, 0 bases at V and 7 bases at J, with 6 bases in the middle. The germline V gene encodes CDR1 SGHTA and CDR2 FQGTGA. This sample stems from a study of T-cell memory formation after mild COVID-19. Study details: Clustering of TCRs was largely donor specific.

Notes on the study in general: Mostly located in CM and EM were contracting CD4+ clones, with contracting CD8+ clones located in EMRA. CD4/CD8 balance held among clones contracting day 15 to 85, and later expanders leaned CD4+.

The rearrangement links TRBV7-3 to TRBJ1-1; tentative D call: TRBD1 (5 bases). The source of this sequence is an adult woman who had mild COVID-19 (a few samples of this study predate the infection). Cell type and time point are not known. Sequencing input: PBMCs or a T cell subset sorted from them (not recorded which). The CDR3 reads CASSLTTDEAFF. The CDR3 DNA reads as TGTGCCAGCAGCTTAACGACAGATGAAGCTTTCTTT.